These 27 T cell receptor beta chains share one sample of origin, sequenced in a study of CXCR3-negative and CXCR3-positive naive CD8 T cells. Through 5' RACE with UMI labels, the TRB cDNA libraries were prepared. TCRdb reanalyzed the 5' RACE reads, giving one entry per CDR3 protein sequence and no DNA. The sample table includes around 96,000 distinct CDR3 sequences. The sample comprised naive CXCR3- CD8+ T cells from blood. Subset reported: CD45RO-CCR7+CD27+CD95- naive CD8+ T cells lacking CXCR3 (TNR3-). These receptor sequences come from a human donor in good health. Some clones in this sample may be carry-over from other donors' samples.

The CDR3 sequence: CASTLWLGAMNTEAFF. J is TRBJ1-1 and V is TRBV21-1; the D call of TRBD1 rests on TCRdb alone, since no DNA is present to check it. TRBV21-1 is deemed a pseudogene. The CDR3 is made up of 16 amino acids.

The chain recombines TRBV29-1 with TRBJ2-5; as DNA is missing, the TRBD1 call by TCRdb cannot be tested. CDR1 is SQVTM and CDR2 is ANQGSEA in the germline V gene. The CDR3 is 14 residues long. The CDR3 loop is CSVEFWPQQETQYF.

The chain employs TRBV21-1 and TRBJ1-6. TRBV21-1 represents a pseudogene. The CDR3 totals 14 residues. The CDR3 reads CASSKGLAHSPLHF.

The CDR3 protein is CASGHRASSNEQFF. The chain uses TRBV19 and TRBJ2-1. From germline, CDR1 is LNHDA and CDR2 SQIVND (reference sequence). There are 14 residues in the CDR3.

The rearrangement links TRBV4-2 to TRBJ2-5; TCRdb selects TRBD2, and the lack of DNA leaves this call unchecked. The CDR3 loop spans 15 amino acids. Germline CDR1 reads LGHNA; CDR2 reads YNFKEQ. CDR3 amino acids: CASSFQRGAGETQYF.

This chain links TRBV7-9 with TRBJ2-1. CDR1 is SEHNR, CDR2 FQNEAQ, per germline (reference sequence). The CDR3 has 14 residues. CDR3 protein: CASSLASGDNEQFF.

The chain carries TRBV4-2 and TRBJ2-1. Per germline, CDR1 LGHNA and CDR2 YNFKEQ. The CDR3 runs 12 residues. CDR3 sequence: CASSQVYNEQFF.

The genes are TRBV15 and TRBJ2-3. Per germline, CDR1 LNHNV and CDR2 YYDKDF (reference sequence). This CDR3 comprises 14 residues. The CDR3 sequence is CATSAQWGTDTQYF. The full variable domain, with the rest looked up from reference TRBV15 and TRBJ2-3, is DAMVIQNPRYQVTQFGKPVTLSCSQTLNHNVMYWYQQKSSQAPKLLFHYYDKDFNNEADTPDNFQSRRPNTSFCFLDIRSPGLGDTAMYLCATSAQWGTDTQYFGPGTRLTVL.

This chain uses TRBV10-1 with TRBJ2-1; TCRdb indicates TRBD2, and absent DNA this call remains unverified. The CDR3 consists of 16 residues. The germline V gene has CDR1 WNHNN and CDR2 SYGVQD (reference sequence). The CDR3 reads CASSELTSGPYNEQFF.

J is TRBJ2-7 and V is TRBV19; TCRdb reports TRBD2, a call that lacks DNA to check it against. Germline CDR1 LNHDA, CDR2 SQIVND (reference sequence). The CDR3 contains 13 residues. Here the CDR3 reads CASSPPTSYEQYF.

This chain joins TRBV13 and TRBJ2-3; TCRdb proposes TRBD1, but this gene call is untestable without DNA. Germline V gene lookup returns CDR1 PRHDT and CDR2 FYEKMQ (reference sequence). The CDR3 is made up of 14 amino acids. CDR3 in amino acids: CASSSNRATDTQYF. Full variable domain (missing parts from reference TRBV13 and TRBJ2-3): AAGVIQSPRHLIKEKRETATLKCYPIPRHDTVYWYQQGPGQDPQFLISFYEKMQSDKGSIPDRFSAQQFSDYHSELNMSSLELGDSALYFCASSSNRATDTQYFGPGTRLTVL.

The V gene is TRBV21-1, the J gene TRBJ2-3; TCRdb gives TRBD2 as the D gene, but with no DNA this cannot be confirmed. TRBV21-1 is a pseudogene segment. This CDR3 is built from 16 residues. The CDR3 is CASSRSGTALTDTQYF.

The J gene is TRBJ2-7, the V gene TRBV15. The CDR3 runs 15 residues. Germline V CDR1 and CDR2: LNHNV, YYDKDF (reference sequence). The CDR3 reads CATSPQTGSAYEQYF.

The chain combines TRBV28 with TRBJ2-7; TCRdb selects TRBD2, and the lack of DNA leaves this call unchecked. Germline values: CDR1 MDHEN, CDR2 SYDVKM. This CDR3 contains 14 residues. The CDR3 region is CASGLAEGAYEQYF.

The CDR3 region is CASSPLEDTQYF. V gene TRBV5-5 combines with J gene TRBJ2-3; TCRdb's D gene call, TRBD1, goes unchecked for lack of DNA. The CDR3 spans 12 residues. CDR1 and CDR2 (germline): SGHKS, YYEKEE (reference sequence).

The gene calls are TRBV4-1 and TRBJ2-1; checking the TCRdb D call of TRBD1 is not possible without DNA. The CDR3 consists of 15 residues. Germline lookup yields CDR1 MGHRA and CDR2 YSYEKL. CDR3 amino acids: CASSPRAGAPNEQFF.

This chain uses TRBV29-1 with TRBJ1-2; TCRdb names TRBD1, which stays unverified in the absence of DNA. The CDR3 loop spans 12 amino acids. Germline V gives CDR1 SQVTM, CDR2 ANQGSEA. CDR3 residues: CSVEGQGWGYTF. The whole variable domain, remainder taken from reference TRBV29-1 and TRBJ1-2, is SAVISQKPSRDICQRGTSLTIQCQVDSQVTMMFWYRQQPGQSLTLIATANQGSEATYESGFVIDKFPISRPNLTFSTLTVSNMSPEDSSIYLCSVEGQGWGYTFGSGTRLTVV.

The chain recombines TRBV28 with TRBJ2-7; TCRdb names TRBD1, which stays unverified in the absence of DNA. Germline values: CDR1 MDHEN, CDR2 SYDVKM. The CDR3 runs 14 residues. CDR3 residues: CASKWGTGPYEQYF.

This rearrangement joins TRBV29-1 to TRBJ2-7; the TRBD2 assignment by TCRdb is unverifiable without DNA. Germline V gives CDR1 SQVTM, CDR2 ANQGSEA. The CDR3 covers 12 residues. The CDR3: CSVLSGAREQYF.

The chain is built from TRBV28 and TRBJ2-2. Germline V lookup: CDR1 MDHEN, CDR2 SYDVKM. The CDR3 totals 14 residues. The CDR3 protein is CASSTRQNTGELFF.

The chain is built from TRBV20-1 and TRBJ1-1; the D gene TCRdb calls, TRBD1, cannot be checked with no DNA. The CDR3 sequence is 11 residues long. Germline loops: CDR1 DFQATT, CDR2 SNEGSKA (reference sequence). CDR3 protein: CSARLGVEAFF.

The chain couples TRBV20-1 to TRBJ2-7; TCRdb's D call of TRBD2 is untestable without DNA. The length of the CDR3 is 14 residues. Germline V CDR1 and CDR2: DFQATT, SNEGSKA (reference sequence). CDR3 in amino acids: CSARDTGTSYEQYF.

The CDR3: CSAGGLDSYNEQFF. The chain has TRBV20-1 and TRBJ2-1; TCRdb names TRBD2, which stays unverified in the absence of DNA. The germline V gene encodes CDR1 DFQATT and CDR2 SNEGSKA (reference sequence). The CDR3 covers 14 residues.

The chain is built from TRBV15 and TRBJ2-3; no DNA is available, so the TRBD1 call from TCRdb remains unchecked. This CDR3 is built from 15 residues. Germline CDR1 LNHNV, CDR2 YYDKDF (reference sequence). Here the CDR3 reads CATSSDSRATDTQYF.

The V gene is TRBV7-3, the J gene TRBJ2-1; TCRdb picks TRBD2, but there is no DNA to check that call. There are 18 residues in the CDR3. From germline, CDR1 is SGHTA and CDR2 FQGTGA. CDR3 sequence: CASSLTFLAGGLLDEQFF.

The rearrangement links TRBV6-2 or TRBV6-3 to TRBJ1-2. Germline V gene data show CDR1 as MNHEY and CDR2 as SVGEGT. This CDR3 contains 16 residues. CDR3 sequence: CASSHPTGDLNYGYTF.

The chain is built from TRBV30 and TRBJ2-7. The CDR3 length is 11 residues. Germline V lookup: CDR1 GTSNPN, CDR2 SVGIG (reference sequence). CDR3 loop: CAWASSYEQYF.